This T cell receptor beta chain was found in a study of T cell repertoires in cytomegalovirus infection. For the study at large: Shared public TCR beta signatures pointed to both CMV infection and a matching HLA type.

Trimming cost V 0 bases and J 12 bases, with 7 bases left between them. CDR3 length equals 12 residues. Germline CDR1 and CDR2: SGDLS and YYNGEE. On this clonotype: Its antigen is undetermined.

Points from the study as a whole: Within the response measured ex vivo, HLA-C-restricted CMV-specific TCR beta clonotypes were dominant.

TCRdb used MiXCR to reprocess the reads, holding one entry per CDR3 protein. The sample includes about 70,000 distinct CDR3 sequences, approximately 22% of them seen just once. This sample comprised CD8+ T cells from cultured PBMCs, obtained from culture after CMV antigen stimulation. This chain joins TRBV9 and TRBJ2-6; perhaps TRBD2 as D (6 bases). The TCR was taken from a human donor in good health (CMV status not recorded). Some clones in this sample may be carry-over from other donors' samples. CDR3 protein: CASSVEAGVLTF. CDR3 DNA sequence: TGTGCCAGCAGCGTAGAAGCGGGCGTCCTGACTTTC.